This T cell receptor beta chain was captured in a study of T cell responses to AZD1222 COVID-19 vaccine. Study outcomes and limitations: Nearly half of spike-specific TCRs reportedly target unmutated variant regions. Clonal diversity may have been underestimated in mostly white British donors. The study sampled repertoires only after the peak T cell response. With dominance at 160-218 and 743-854, vaccine-associated CD4 TCRs spanned spike.

With regard to this clone: As yet, its antigen is unknown.

Assay: immunoSEQ multiplex PCR; the TCRdb copy retains only in-frame clones and omits some. The sample holds 130,000 to 150,000 clones, roughly 80% seen once. Trimming removed 4 bases at V and 1 base at J, with 13 bases between. Germline V gene data show CDR1 as SGHRS and CDR2 as YFSETQ. This CDR3 spans 15 amino acids. The starting material was peripheral blood, obtained on day 0 of MenACWY control vaccination. The chain recombines TRBV5-1 with TRBJ2-3, with a possible D match to TRBD1 (6 bases). The sequence came from an adult in good health. The CDR3 DNA reads TGCGCCAGCAGCCAACAGGGTTTCCGCACAGATACGCAGTATTTT. It yields the protein CASSQQGFRTDTQYF.